This TCR beta chain was captured in a study of control samples from healthy donors and cancer patients. Libraries were prepared by immunoSEQ multiplex PCR; TCRdb keeps only in-frame clonotypes and omits some of them. The table shows 140,000 or so clones, with around nine tenths occurring only once. This TCR was sampled from a man aged 25 to 40 in good health. The sequenced sample was blood.

The CDR3 DNA reads as TGTGCCAGCAGCTCTCCTGCTAGCGGGGGGGAGACCCAGTACTTC. Translated: CASSSPASGGETQYF. The rearrangement joins TRBV7-9 to TRBJ2-5; 11 bases line up with TRBD2. Losses at the gene ends were 4 bases for V and 5 bases for J; bases not matched to a gene: 6. In germline, CDR1 is SEHNR, CDR2 FQNEAQ (reference sequence). The CDR3 extends over 15 amino acids.